These 29 T cell receptor beta chains came from one sample sequenced in a study of cytomegalovirus exposure and HLA in healthy donors. Primers for the PCR totalled 60 Vbeta and 13 Jbeta. The method was immunoSEQ multiplex PCR; TCRdb's version includes in-frame clones alone and lacks a portion of them. Of under 95,000 clones listed, around three quarters are singletons. The sample comprised PBMCs. These receptors were obtained from a man aged 25 to 45 in good health and CMV-seropositive.

This clone was counted a few times. The genes are TRBV5-6 and TRBJ2-4, with D tentatively TRBD1 (6 bases). The germline V gene has CDR1 SGHDT and CDR2 YYEEEE. This CDR3 has 14 amino acids. Trimming shortened V by 5 bases and J by 8 bases, and 17 bases separated the two germline ends. The CDR3 is CASSATGTLYIQYF. DNA for the CDR3: TGTGCCAGCAGTGCAACAGGGACCTTGTACATTCAGTACTTC.

This chain connects TRBV27 to TRBJ2-7, with D maybe TRBD2 (6 bases). Germline assignment: CDR1 MNHEY and CDR2 SMNVEV (reference sequence). Trimming took 2 bases from V and 0 from J, leaving 8 bases between them. CDR3 size: 14 residues. This chain's CDR3 is CASSLAGSSYEQYF. The CDR3 DNA reads as TGTGCCAGCAGTTTAGCGGGAAGCTCCTACGAGCAGTACTTC.

The rearrangement uses TRBV7-8 and TRBJ2-2, with 7 bases that match TRBD2. The germline V gene has CDR1 SGHVS and CDR2 FQNEAQ. V was pared by 2 bases and J by 1 base, with 1 base of the junction left unmatched. This CDR3 has 15 residues. The CDR3 loop is CASSLPGGNTGELFF. CDR3 DNA sequence: TGTGCCAGCAGCTTACCGGGGGGGAACACCGGGGAGCTGTTTTTT.

V and J are TRBV7-2 and TRBJ1-3; 7 bases agree with TRBD1. Germline CDR1 reads SGHTA; CDR2 reads FQGNSA. After removal of 0 bases from V and 1 base from J, the junction contained 0 bases not matched to a gene. There are 15 residues in the CDR3. Written as DNA, the CDR3 is TGTGCCAGCAGCTTAGCACAGGGGTCTGGAAACACCATATATTTT. This codes for CASSLAQGSGNTIYF.

The chain uses TRBV27 and TRBJ2-1, with D perhaps TRBD2 (6 bases). The germline V and J ends were trimmed by 5 bases and 3 bases, with 14 bases remaining between them. This CDR3 is built from 15 residues. Germline V gene sequence: CDR1 MNHEY, CDR2 SMNVEV (reference sequence). CDR3 DNA: TGTGCCAGCAGTCCTCCTAGCGTAATCTACAATGAGCAGTTCTTC. Translating it yields CASSPPSVIYNEQFF.

This chain connects TRBV7-2 to TRBJ1-2; 12 bases map to TRBD1. V shed 5 bases and J 6 bases; nucleotides not matched to a gene: 7. Germline V gene sequence: CDR1 SGHTA, CDR2 FQGNSA. The CDR3 has 15 residues. For the CDR3, the DNA is TGTGCCAGCAGCCTGGGGGACAGGGGGCATGATGGCTACACCTTC. As protein: CASSLGDRGHDGYTF. Together with reference TRBV7-2 and TRBJ1-2, the CDR3 gives the full variable domain: GAGVSQSPSNKVTEKGKDVELRCDPISGHTALYWYRQSLGQGLEFLIYFQGNSAPDKSGLPSDRFSAERTGGSVSTLTIQRTQQEDSAVYLCASSLGDRGHDGYTFGSGTRLTVV.

The chain is built from TRBV6-5 and TRBJ2-3, with 10 bases matching TRBD2. Germline assignment: CDR1 MNHEY and CDR2 SVGAGI. V lost 6 bases, J lost 3 bases, and 6 bases stayed unmatched. This CDR3 comprises 15 residues. The CDR3 loop reads CASRNPSGGTDTQYF. The CDR3 bases are TGTGCCAGCAGAAATCCTAGCGGGGGTACAGATACGCAGTATTTT.

The chain uses TRBV7-2 and TRBJ2-1; D not certain. CDR3 length: 13 residues. V gave up 5 bases and J gave up 9 bases, with 14 bases separating them. Germline CDR1 is SGHTA and CDR2 is FQGNSA. The CDR3 sequence is CASSPLDLGEQFF. CDR3 coding DNA: TGTGCCAGCAGCCCCCTAGACCTGGGTGAGCAGTTCTTC.

This sequence joins TRBV2 and TRBJ2-2; 9 nucleotides line up with TRBD1. Looked up from germline, CDR1 is SNHLY and CDR2 is FYNNEI. Unmatched junction bases numbered 1, after V lost 6 bases and J lost 2 bases. The CDR3 extends over 14 amino acids. This CDR3 is CASRGQGNTGELFF. The CDR3 nucleotides are TGTGCCAGCAGGGGACAGGGTAACACCGGGGAGCTGTTTTTT.

There are a few counts of this clone. The V gene is TRBV19, the J gene TRBJ2-7, with 8 bases matching TRBD2. The trim removed 3 bases at V and 4 bases at J, leaving 8 bases unmatched. The CDR3 extends over 15 amino acids. In germline, CDR1 is LNHDA, CDR2 SQIVND (reference sequence). The CDR3 reads CASSISLAGIYEQYF. The DNA for the CDR3 is TGTGCCAGTAGTATCTCTCTAGCGGGTATTTACGAGCAGTACTTC.

The chain carries TRBV7-3 and TRBJ1-2, with D unresolved. CDR1 is SGHTA and CDR2 is FQGTGA in the germline V gene. Between the trimmed V and J ends, which lost 5 bases and 4 bases, there was a span of 11 bases. The CDR3 spans 13 residues. The CDR3 DNA reads as TGTGCCAGCAGCCGAGACCCAGGCTATGGCTACACCTTC. Amino acids: CASSRDPGYGYTF.

This chain links TRBV9 with TRBJ2-3; 8 nucleotides agree with TRBD1. With V trimmed by 3 bases and J by 7 bases, 10 bases remained unmatched. The CDR3 is 15 amino acids. Germline assignment: CDR1 SGDLS and CDR2 YYNGEE. CDR3 sequence (DNA): TGTGCCAGCAGCGGGGGAGGTACAGGGGGAAATACGCAGTATTTT. This codes for CASSGGGTGGNTQYF. Using reference TRBV9 and TRBJ2-3 for the parts outside the CDR3, the full variable domain is DSGVTQTPKHLITATGQRVTLRCSPRSGDLSVYWYQQSLDQGLQFLIQYYNGEERAKGNILERFSAQQFPDLHSELNLSSLELGDSALYFCASSGGGTGGNTQYFGPGTRLTVL.

This clone was counted between two and nine times. This chain uses TRBV2 with TRBJ1-1, with 7 bases matching TRBD1. The CDR3 sequence is 15 residues long. The junction had 7 bases not matched to a gene; V was cut back by 6 bases and J by 0 bases. Germline CDR1 and CDR2: SNHLY and FYNNEI. The CDR3 nucleotides are TGTGCCAGCAGCAGGCAGGGGGTGATGAACACTGAAGCTTTCTTT. Protein product: CASSRQGVMNTEAFF.

This clone was seen a handful of times. The chain recombines TRBV7-2 with TRBJ1-2, with TRBD1 as a possible D gene (5 bases). V lost 6 bases, J lost 4 bases, and 18 bases lay in between. CDR3 length: 15 amino acids. Looked up from germline, CDR1 is SGHTA and CDR2 is FQGNSA. CDR3 sequence: CASSLLSPQGYGYTF. CDR3 DNA: TGTGCCAGCAGTCTCCTGAGTCCGCAGGGCTATGGCTACACCTTC. The variable domain in full, completed from reference TRBV7-2 and TRBJ1-2, reads GAGVSQSPSNKVTEKGKDVELRCDPISGHTALYWYRQSLGQGLEFLIYFQGNSAPDKSGLPSDRFSAERTGGSVSTLTIQRTQQEDSAVYLCASSLLSPQGYGYTFGSGTRLTVV.

The chain carries TRBV13 and TRBJ1-1; D is perhaps TRBD1 (6 bases). CDR1 and CDR2 (germline): PRHDT, FYEKMQ (reference sequence). The CDR3 length is 13 residues. Trimming took 7 bases from V and 8 from J, leaving 17 bases between them. DNA of the CDR3: TGTGCCAGCACCCGCGTTAGACAGGCCGAAGCTTTCTTT. Protein: CASTRVRQAEAFF.

This chain joins TRBV27 and TRBJ2-5, with D unclear. The CDR3 covers 14 residues. Germline loops: CDR1 MNHEY, CDR2 SMNVEV (reference sequence). V was clipped by 2 bases and J by 7 bases, with 14 bases between them. The CDR3 loop is CASSLGGARWTQYF. The CDR3 DNA sequence: TGTGCCAGCAGTTTAGGCGGCGCCCGGTGGACCCAGTACTTC.

This clone was seen once. J is TRBJ2-1 and V is TRBV7-2; 9 positions agree with TRBD1. The CDR3 length is 17 residues. Germline values: CDR1 SGHTA, CDR2 FQGNSA. V trimming: 6 bases; J trimming: 3 bases; junction bases outside the gene matches: 12. The CDR3 loop reads CASSLPPGTGYYNEQFF. CDR3 DNA sequence: TGTGCCAGCAGTCTCCCACCCGGGACAGGGTACTACAATGAGCAGTTCTTC.

This clone occurred a few times. This chain connects TRBV19 to TRBJ1-2; D is uncertain. CDR3 length equals 14 residues. V lost 3 bases, J lost 7 bases, and 15 bases lay in between. Per the germline V gene, CDR1 is LNHDA and CDR2 is SQIVND (reference sequence). The chain's CDR3 is CASSITWAQGGYTF. The CDR3 DNA is TGTGCCAGTAGTATCACGTGGGCGCAAGGTGGCTACACCTTC.

The chain joins TRBV19 to TRBJ1-4, with D unresolved. The V and J ends lost 3 bases and 3 bases respectively, with 8 bases between them. Germline V gene sequence: CDR1 LNHDA, CDR2 SQIVND (reference sequence). CDR3 length: 14 residues. The CDR3 loop is CASSIGLPNEKLFF. Written as DNA, the CDR3 is TGTGCCAGTAGTATTGGGCTTCCTAATGAAAAACTGTTTTTT. Looking up the rest from reference TRBV19 and TRBJ1-4 gives the full variable domain: DGGITQSPKYLFRKEGQNVTLSCEQNLNHDAMYWYRQDPGQGLRLIYYSQIVNDFQKGDIAEGYSVSREKKESFPLTVTSAQKNPTAFYLCASSIGLPNEKLFFGSGTQLSVL.

The gene calls are TRBV29-1 and TRBJ1-2; D ambiguous. The CDR3 is 10 residues long. Germline V CDR1 and CDR2: SQVTM, ANQGSEA. V was cut by 7 bases and J by 9 bases, with 12 bases left in between. Here the CDR3 reads CSAERERYTF. Here the CDR3 DNA reads TGCAGCGCGGAGAGGGAACGCTACACCTTC.

A few counts support this clone. The genes are TRBV7-6 and TRBJ1-1; the match to TRBD1 covers 7 bases. Germline V gene lookup returns CDR1 SGHVS and CDR2 FNYEAQ. The V gene end was trimmed by 2 bases and the J gene end by 0 bases; junction bases not matched to a gene: 3. The CDR3 length is 15 residues. This CDR3 reads CASSLSGQMNTEAFF. Here the CDR3 DNA reads TGTGCCAGCAGCTTATCGGGACAGATGAACACTGAAGCTTTCTTT.

This rearrangement joins TRBV7-3 to TRBJ2-1; 11 bases are a match to TRBD2. Looked up from germline, CDR1 is SGHTA and CDR2 is FQGTGA. This CDR3 is 21 amino acids long. The trim removed 1 base at V and 0 bases at J, leaving 14 bases unmatched. The CDR3 DNA sequence: TGTGCCAGCAGCTTAAAGGCCCCGGGACTAGCGGAGCCTAGCTCCTACAATGAGCAGTTCTTC. Amino acids: CASSLKAPGLAEPSSYNEQFF.

This clone was counted only a few times. The CDR3 nucleotides are TGTGCCAGCAGCTTAAGGGCGGGAGGATCAACTCTAGCCAAAAACATTCAGTACTTC. Translating gives CASSLRAGGSTLAKNIQYF. The rearrangement joins TRBV7-6 to TRBJ2-4, with 8 bases aligning to TRBD2. Germline trimming cut 2 bases from V and 0 bases from J; bases unmatched to any gene: 12. There are 19 residues in the CDR3. Germline V gene data show CDR1 as SGHVS and CDR2 as FNYEAQ.

A single count supports this clone. This CDR3 reads CASSWEGGYYEQYF. The CDR3 DNA sequence: TGTGCCAGCAGCTGGGAGGGGGGGTACTACGAGCAGTACTTC. The gene calls are TRBV5-4 and TRBJ2-7; perhaps TRBD2 as D (7 bases). V dropped 3 bases and J dropped 3 bases, with 13 bases sitting between them. Germline CDR1 reads SGHNT; CDR2 reads YYREEE (reference sequence). This CDR3 comprises 14 residues.

The CDR3 bases are TGTGCCAGCTCACCAACACAGGGTGGAGAGACCCAGTACTTC. It encodes CASSPTQGGETQYF. The genes are TRBV18 and TRBJ2-5; maybe TRBD1 (6 bases). Trimming stripped 2 bases from V and 4 bases from J, with 11 bases between. The CDR3 runs to 14 residues. The germline V gene has CDR1 KGHSH and CDR2 LQKENI. Supplemented by reference TRBV18 and TRBJ2-5, the full variable domain reads NAGVMQNPRHLVRRRGQEARLRCSPMKGHSHVYWYRQLPEEGLKFMVYLQKENIIDESGMPKERFSAEFPKEGPSILRIQQVVRGDSAAYFCASSPTQGGETQYFGPGTRLLVL.

The chain has TRBV19 and TRBJ1-2; 8 nucleotides agree with TRBD1. V dropped 3 bases and J dropped 6; count of bases not matched to a gene: 9. Germline assignment: CDR1 LNHDA and CDR2 SQIVND (reference sequence). The CDR3 has 15 residues. CDR3 nucleotides: TGTGCCAGTAGTATCGCGACCCAGGGGGCGGATGGCTACACCTTC. Protein product: CASSIATQGADGYTF. Full variable domain (missing parts from reference TRBV19 and TRBJ1-2): DGGITQSPKYLFRKEGQNVTLSCEQNLNHDAMYWYRQDPGQGLRLIYYSQIVNDFQKGDIAEGYSVSREKKESFPLTVTSAQKNPTAFYLCASSIATQGADGYTFGSGTRLTVV.

The V call is TRBV7-8, the J call TRBJ2-7; TRBD1 agrees at 8 bases. This CDR3 spans 13 amino acids. The V gene's germline CDR1 is SGHVS and CDR2 FQNEAQ. V shed 5 bases, J shed 9 bases, and the junction held 9 bases outside the gene matches. The CDR3 sequence is CASSPGTGWGQYF. The DNA for the CDR3 is TGTGCCAGCAGCCCCGGGACAGGCTGGGGGCAGTACTTC.

This chain joins TRBV4-3 and TRBJ2-6, with 7 positions matching TRBD2. V was clipped by 2 bases and J by 3 bases; unmatched bases: 10. The germline CDR1 and CDR2 sequences are LGHNA and YSLEER. The CDR3 is 18 amino acids. The CDR3 is CASSQPWGGESGANVLTF. The DNA for the CDR3 is TGCGCCAGCAGCCAACCTTGGGGGGGAGAGAGTGGGGCCAACGTCCTGACTTTC.

The chain combines TRBV9 with TRBJ1-1, with a weak D call TRBD1 (5 bases). The CDR3 totals 13 residues. V lost 0 bases, J lost 7 bases, and 10 bases lay in between. The V gene's germline CDR1 is SGDLS and CDR2 YYNGEE. CDR3 sequence reads: CASSVAGEGEAFF. The CDR3, as DNA: TGTGCCAGCAGCGTAGCGGGGGAGGGTGAAGCTTTCTTT.